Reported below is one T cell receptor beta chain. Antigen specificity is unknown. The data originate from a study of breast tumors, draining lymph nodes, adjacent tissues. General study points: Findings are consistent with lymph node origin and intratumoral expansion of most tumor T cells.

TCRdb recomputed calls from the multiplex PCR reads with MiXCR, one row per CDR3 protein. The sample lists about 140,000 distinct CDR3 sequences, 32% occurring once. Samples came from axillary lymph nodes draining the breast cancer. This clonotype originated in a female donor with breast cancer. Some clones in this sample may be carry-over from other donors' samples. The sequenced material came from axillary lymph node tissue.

CDR3 nucleotide sequence: TGCAGTGCTACCTGGACTAGCGGGGCCACAGATACGCAGTATTTT. Its translation: CSATWTSGATDTQYF. V gene TRBV20-1 combines with J gene TRBJ2-3, with 12 nucleotides matching TRBD2. The V gene's germline CDR1 is DFQATT and CDR2 SNEGSKA (reference sequence). The CDR3 is made up of 15 amino acids. The V and J ends lost 4 bases and 2 bases, in that order; junction bases with no gene match: 4.